This T cell receptor beta chain was observed in a study of T-cell memory formation after mild COVID-19. 5'RACE primed at constant segments yielded TCR alpha and TCR beta cDNA libraries bearing sample barcodes and UMIs. In TCRdb, the 5' RACE reads were re-called with MiXCR into one record per CDR3 protein. The table shows 100,000 to 150,000 distinct CDR3 sequences, with over 15% occurring only once. Germline assignment: CDR1 MNHEY and CDR2 SVGAGI. The CDR3 is 15 residues long. V was cut by 4 bases and J by 3 bases, with 15 bases left in between. The source is a man younger than 30 who had mild COVID-19 (a few samples of this study predate the infection). Cell type and time point are not known. The sequenced sample was PBMCs or a T cell subset sorted from them (not recorded which). This sequence joins TRBV6-5 and TRBJ1-2, with a weak D call TRBD1 (6 bases). The CDR3 loop reads CASSSTGLQYYGYTF. The CDR3 DNA follows: TGTGCCAGCAGTTCCACAGGGTTGCAATACTATGGCTACACCTTC.